This T cell receptor beta chain came from a study of blood T cells in healthy people across ages. On the study more broadly: With template switching, about one barcoded beta molecule was captured per two T cells. General observations from the study: Roughly linear declines in TCR beta diversity per million T cells occurred with age.

The table lists this clonotype with a few counts. The antigen is not known. One end of the junction varies from germline; a read error may be responsible. Germline V gives CDR1 KGHSY, CDR2 FQNENV. CDR3 length equals 13 residues. Next came a second PCR, run for about 7 to 12 cycles, which used a sample-barcoded 5' primer along with a J-beta primer mix. One entry per CDR3 protein, called by TCRdb with MiXCR from the 5' RACE reads. This sample has approximately 580,000 distinct CDR3 sequences, with less than 25% found just once. Total RNA extraction produced at least 5.5 micrograms (per sample) for the study. The sample also formed part of further work on T cells of mothers and their children. That work states: Related and unrelated pairs show similar thymic shaping of TCR recombination output.

The clonotype was recovered from a boy between 10 and 17 years old in good health. The chain joins TRBV16 to TRBJ1-2; no firm D call. The sample comprised blood. DNA for the CDR3: TGTGCCAGCAGCCAAGGGGTCGACGATGGCTACGCCTTC. This codes for CASSQGVDDGYAF.